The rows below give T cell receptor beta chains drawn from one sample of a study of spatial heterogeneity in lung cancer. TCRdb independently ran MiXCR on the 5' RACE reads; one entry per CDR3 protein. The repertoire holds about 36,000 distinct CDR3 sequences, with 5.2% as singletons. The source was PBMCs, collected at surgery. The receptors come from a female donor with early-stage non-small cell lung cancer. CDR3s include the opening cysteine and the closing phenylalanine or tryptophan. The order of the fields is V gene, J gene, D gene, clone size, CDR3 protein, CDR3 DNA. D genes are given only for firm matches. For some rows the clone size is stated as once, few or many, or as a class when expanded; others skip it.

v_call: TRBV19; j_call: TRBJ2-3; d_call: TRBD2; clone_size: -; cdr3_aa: CASRSPLAGGPDTQYF; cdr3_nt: TGTGCCAGTAGATCCCCCCTAGCGGGGGGGCCAGATACGCAGTATTTT
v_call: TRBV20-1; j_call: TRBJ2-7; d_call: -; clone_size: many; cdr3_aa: CSASDSYSYEQYF; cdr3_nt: TGCAGTGCTAGCGACAGCTACTCCTACGAGCAGTACTTC
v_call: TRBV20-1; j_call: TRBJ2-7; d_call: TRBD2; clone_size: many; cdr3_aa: CSARDRTSGIEQYF; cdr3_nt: TGCAGTGCTAGAGACCGGACTAGCGGGATCGAGCAGTACTTC
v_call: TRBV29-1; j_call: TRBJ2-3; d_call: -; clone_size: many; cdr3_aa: CSVRADSTDTQYF; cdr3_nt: TGCAGCGTTAGGGCGGATAGCACAGATACGCAGTATTTT
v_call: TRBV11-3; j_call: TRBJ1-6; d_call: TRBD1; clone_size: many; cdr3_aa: CASSLGQGSPLHF; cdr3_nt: TGTGCCAGCAGCTTGGGACAGGGGTCACCCCTCCACTTT
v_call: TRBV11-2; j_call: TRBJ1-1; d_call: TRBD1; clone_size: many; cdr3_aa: CASSLTGLRHRNTEAFF; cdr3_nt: TGTGCCAGCAGCTTGACAGGGCTTAGGCATCGGAACACTGAAGCTTTCTTT
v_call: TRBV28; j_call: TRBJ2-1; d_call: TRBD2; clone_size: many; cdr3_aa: CASSFRGVHEQFF; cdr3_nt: TGTGCCAGCAGTTTCCGGGGGGTCCATGAGCAGTTCTTC
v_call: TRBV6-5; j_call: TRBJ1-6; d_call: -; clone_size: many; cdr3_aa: CASSLLGRGGSYNSPLHF; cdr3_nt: TGTGCCAGCAGTCTCTTGGGGCGTGGTGGTAGCTATAATTCACCCCTCCACTTT
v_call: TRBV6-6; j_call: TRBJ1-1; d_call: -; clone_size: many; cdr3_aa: CASLIRDFSTEAFF; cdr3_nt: TGTGCCAGCCTCATCCGAGATTTCTCTACTGAAGCTTTCTTT
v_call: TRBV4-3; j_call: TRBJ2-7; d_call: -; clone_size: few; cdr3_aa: CASSQSLGERVQYF; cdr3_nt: TGCGCCAGCAGCCAGAGCCTCGGGGAAAGGGTGCAGTACTTC
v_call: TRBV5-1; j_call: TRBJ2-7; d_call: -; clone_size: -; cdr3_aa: CTSSLTQLAFGEQYF; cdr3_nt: TGCACCAGCAGCTTGACCCAACTAGCTTTCGGCGAGCAGTACTTC
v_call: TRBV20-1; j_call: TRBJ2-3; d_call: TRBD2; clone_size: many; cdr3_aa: CSARVAGGPDTQYF; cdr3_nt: TGCAGTGCTAGGGTAGCGGGGGGGCCAGATACGCAGTATTTT
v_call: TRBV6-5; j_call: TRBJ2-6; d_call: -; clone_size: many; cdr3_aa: CASSPDISGANVLTF; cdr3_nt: TGTGCCAGCAGTCCGGACATCTCTGGGGCCAACGTCCTGACTTTC
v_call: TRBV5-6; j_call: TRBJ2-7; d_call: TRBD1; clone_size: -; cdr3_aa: CASSFGQGPPWHF; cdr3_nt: TGTGCCAGCAGCTTTGGACAGGGGCCACCGTGGCACTTC
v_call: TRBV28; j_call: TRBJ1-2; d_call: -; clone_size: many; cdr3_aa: CASSFLAGASERDYGYTF; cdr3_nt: -
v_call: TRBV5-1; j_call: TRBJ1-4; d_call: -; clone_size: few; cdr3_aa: CASSSDPIATNEKLFF; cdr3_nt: TGCGCCAGCAGCTCGGATCCTATTGCAACTAATGAAAAACTGTTTTTT
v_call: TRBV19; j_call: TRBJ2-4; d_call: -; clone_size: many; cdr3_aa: CASSIGIAPTPQNIQYF; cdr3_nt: TGTGCCAGTAGTATCGGAATAGCGCCCACCCCTCAAAACATTCAGTACTTC
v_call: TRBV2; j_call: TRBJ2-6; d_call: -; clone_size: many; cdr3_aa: CASSLTGASSGANVLTF; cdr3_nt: TGTGCCAGCAGTCTGACAGGCGCCAGCTCTGGGGCCAACGTCCTGACTTTC
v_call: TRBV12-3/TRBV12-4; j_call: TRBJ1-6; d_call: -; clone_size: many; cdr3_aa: CASSLSGANSPLHF; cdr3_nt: TGTGCCAGCAGTTTATCGGGGGCTAATTCACCCCTCCACTTT
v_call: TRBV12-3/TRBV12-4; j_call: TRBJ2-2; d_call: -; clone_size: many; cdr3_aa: CASSLYVDTGELFF; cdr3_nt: TGTGCCAGCAGTTTATACGTCGACACCGGGGAGCTGTTTTTT
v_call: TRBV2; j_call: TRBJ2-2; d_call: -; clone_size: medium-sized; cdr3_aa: CASSEGRSAPGELFF; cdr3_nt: TGTGCCAGCAGTGAGGGAAGGTCCGCCCCGGGGGAGCTGTTTTTT